The sequence of this TCR beta chain was determined in a study of T cell repertoires in cytomegalovirus infection. In the study overall: Selection of CMV epitopes for the study included recently identified HLA-C-restricted and well-studied HLA-B-restricted ones. Both CMV infection and a matching HLA type were indicated by public TCR beta signatures.

TCRdb re-called the reads with MiXCR, one entry per CDR3 protein. This sample has about 83,000 distinct CDR3 sequences, with about 24% found just once. Comments on this clonotype: The antigen is not known.

The TCR was taken from a human donor in good health (CMV status not recorded). Some clones in this sample may be carry-over from other donors' samples. The sample was CD8+ T cells from cultured PBMCs, taken from culture after CMV antigen stimulation.

CDR3 in amino acids: CASSRDASDTQYF. The CDR3 DNA reads as TGTGCCAGTAGCCGGGACGCCTCAGATACGCAGTATTTT. The gene calls are TRBV19 and TRBJ2-3; D tentatively reads TRBD1 or TRBD2 (5 bases each). CDR1 is LNHDA, CDR2 SQIVND, per germline (reference sequence). Deletions cut 6 bases from V and 4 bases from J, with 11 bases between. The length of the CDR3 is 13 residues.